A single sample gave rise to the 3 T cell receptor beta chains below, sequenced in a study of shared clonotypes between healthy human individuals. The table came from immunoSEQ multiplex PCR; TCRdb's copy has only in-frame clones and leaves some out. The repertoire holds 2,500,000 or so clones, with 85% to 95% as singletons. The sequencing input was naive CD4+ T cells from PBMCs. The subset is: CD45RA+ positively selected. Source of these receptors: a man between 18 and 29 years old in good health. Some clones in this sample may be carry-over from other donors' samples.

V and J are TRBV5-1 and TRBJ1-2; D ambiguous. The CDR3 is 14 amino acids. CDR1 is SGHRS and CDR2 is YFSETQ in the germline V gene. With 4 bases removed from V and 4 bases from J, the gap between germline ends came to 14 bases. The chain's CDR3 is CASSPAGSFYGYTF. CDR3 DNA sequence: TGCGCCAGCAGCCCCGCGGGGTCCTTCTATGGCTACACCTTC.

The rearrangement uses TRBV6-1 and TRBJ2-7, with 9 nucleotides matching TRBD1. The CDR3 is made up of 14 amino acids. Trimming at V came to 8 bases and at J to 7 bases, leaving 12 bases not matched to a gene. Germline V CDR1 and CDR2: MNHNS, SASEGT. The CDR3 DNA follows: TGTGCCAGCTTCCGGACAGGGGTGTTGTGGGAGCAGTACTTC. It specifies CASFRTGVLWEQYF.

The chain couples TRBV2 to TRBJ1-1; D is ambiguous. Per the germline V gene, CDR1 is SNHLY and CDR2 is FYNNEI. The CDR3 runs to 13 residues. V was clipped by 2 bases and J by 0 bases, with 4 bases between them. The CDR3 sequence: CASSEYMNTEAFF. CDR3 DNA: TGTGCCAGCAGTGAATATATGAACACTGAAGCTTTCTTT.